These T cell receptor beta chains were read from a single sample in a study of graft-versus-host responses after intestinal transplantation. Sequencing was performed with immunoSEQ multiplex PCR; in TCRdb, only in-frame clones are kept and a portion is missing. Among about 21,000 clones listed, about 65% were seen once. The sample in question was ileum tissue, obtained around 20 days after intestinal transplant. These receptors were collected from a human patient who received an intestinal transplant, so some T cells may come from the graft donor. Each CDR3 is given with its conserved first and last residue. Fields, in order: V gene, D gene, J gene, clone size, CDR3 DNA, CDR3 protein. A D gene is named only where the DNA matches it firmly. Size tells how often a clone was seen (once, few, many) or the class of an expanded clone, and some rows leave it out.

>TRBV27|NA|TRBJ1-2|NA
TGTGCCAGCACCCCTTATCGGGGCTATGGCTACACCTTC
CASTPYRGYGYTF
>TRBV6-5|TRBD1|TRBJ1-2|NA
TGTGCCAGCAGTTTAATTCCGGACAGGTTCGAAGGCTACACCTTC
CASSLIPDRFEGYTF
>TRBV19|TRBD1|TRBJ1-1|NA
TGTGCCAGTAGGATAATACGGACAGGGAGAGGTGAAGCTTTCTTT
CASRIIRTGRGEAFF
>TRBV2|TRBD1|TRBJ2-7|few
TGTGCCAGCAGTACGACAGGGAGCTCCTACGAGCAGTACTTC
CASSTTGSSYEQYF
>TRBV30|NA|TRBJ2-7|NA
TGTGCCTGGGCGGACAGTTCCTACGAGCAGTACTTC
CAWADSSYEQYF
>TRBV6-5|NA|TRBJ1-5|NA
TGTGCCATCTTCGACAGGAGTTACAATCAGCCCCAGCATTTT
CAIFDRSYNQPQHF
>TRBV9|NA|TRBJ2-1|NA
TGTGCCAGCAGCGGTCGGGGGAGGCCCTACAATGAGCAGTTCTTC
CASSGRGRPYNEQFF
>TRBV4-3|NA|TRBJ2-7|NA
TGCGCCAGCAGCCAAGACAGGGTTGACTCCTACGAGCAGTACTTC
CASSQDRVDSYEQYF
>TRBV29-1|NA|TRBJ2-2|NA
TGCAGCGTTGATCGTCGGGAGCAAGACACCGGGGAGCTGTTTTTT
CSVDRREQDTGELFF
>TRBV7-7|NA|TRBJ2-3|NA
TGTGCCAGCAGCCTGGGACTTGGATATACGCAGTATTTT
CASSLGLGYTQYF
>TRBV29-1|NA|TRBJ2-1|NA
TGCAGCGTTGTTGGGAAGGGACTGCTGATTTACAATGAGCAGTTCTTC
CSVVGKGLLIYNEQFF
>TRBV19|TRBD1|TRBJ1-1|NA
TGTGCCAGTAGTAGAAGAGTAGGACAGGGGAGGAACACTGAAGCTTTCTTT
CASSRRVGQGRNTEAFF
>TRBV11-1|NA|TRBJ2-7|NA
TGTGCCAGCAGCCCAGGGGGGATCTACGAGCAGTACTTC
CASSPGGIYEQYF
>TRBV9|TRBD2|TRBJ2-1|NA
TGTGCCAGCAGCCCCGGGACTAGCAACTACAATGAGCAGTTCTTC
CASSPGTSNYNEQFF
>TRBV7-3|NA|TRBJ1-6|once
TGTGCCAGCAGCGTCCAGGGGAACAATTCACCCCTCCACTTT
CASSVQGNNSPLHF
>TRBV7-9|NA|TRBJ2-7|once
TGTGCCAGCAGCCGGGAGTATACCGCCTACGAGCAGTACTTC
CASSREYTAYEQYF
>TRBV4-1|TRBD2|TRBJ2-7|medium-sized
TGCGCCAGCAGCCAGGGACTAGCGGGAGACGAGCAGTACTTC
CASSQGLAGDEQYF
>TRBV2|NA|TRBJ2-7|few
TGTGCCAGCTCAGACAGCAAGTTCTACGAGCAGTACTTC
CASSDSKFYEQYF
>TRBV5-5|TRBD1|TRBJ2-1|NA
TGTGCCAGCCGGGCAGGGGGCAACAATGAGCAGTTCTTC
CASRAGGNNEQFF
>TRBV27|TRBD2|TRBJ2-1|NA
TGTGCCAGCAGTTTATCACCCCCACTAGCGACAACCTACAATGAGCAGTTCTTC
CASSLSPPLATTYNEQFF